This T cell receptor beta chain was sequenced during a study of T cells in Graves' hyperthyroidism and ophthalmopathy (dated by TCRdb to between 2019 and 2020). About the investigation overall: Peripheral blood was sampled at the time of initial diagnosis, prior to any treatment. In several Graves' hyperthyroidism patients, the study also compared T-cell repertoires from thyroid tissue with T-cell repertoires from blood. Once sampling was done, hyperthyroidism patients were given methimazole at a starting dose of 30 mg daily, whereas ophthalmopathy patients were given high-dose intravenous methylprednisolone. To identify TCR V-J signatures that set the groups apart, the researchers used a discovery cohort of 100 patients, made up of 40 to 45 with Graves' ophthalmopathy and about 59 with stable Graves' hyperthyroidism. An independent validation cohort of 18 to 20 hyperthyroidism patients and approximately 17 patients who later progressed to ophthalmopathy tested prospective prediction of ophthalmopathy. According to the paper, TCR Vbeta CDR3 sequencing was carried out on some 140 peripheral blood samples, which came from some 41 ophthalmopathy, 75 or so hyperthyroidism and some 17 progressor patients. The 95 to 100 discovery patients were randomly split 7:3 into training and test sets. Overall results and qualifications from the work: No statistical method was used to fix the sample size in advance, and group allocation was not hidden from the investigators. Most expanded thyroid clonotypes (frequency above 0.001) were also detected in blood, a finding suggesting that blood repertoires may reflect thyroid immune responses. In validation, the model predicted progression to ophthalmopathy with roughly 70% sensitivity and roughly 75% specificity, a median of 6.5 months before onset. Ophthalmopathy was separated from stable hyperthyroidism by a 13 V-J signature model, with approximately 90% sensitivity and about 81% specificity obtained in cross-validation and 80%/75% obtained in testing.

This clonotype was counted between two and nine times. No antigen is known for it. Base qualities are not provided; no much larger clone lies one nucleotide away. TCR beta CDR3 regions were amplified from RNA transcripts. A first-round RT-PCR of the TCR CDR3 used the HTBI primer set with the Qiagen OneStep RT-PCR kit. Libraries were constructed in a second round of multiplex PCR, after which size selection and purification were performed. Paired-end sequencing of the libraries was performed with 100 bp reads on an Illumina HiSeq2000. On the study's bioinformatics: SOAPnuke was used to process the raw data, throwing out any read that contained adapters or uncalled bases, had a mean Phred below 15, or lacked an exact constant-primer or identifier match. High-quality paired reads were merged with COPE v1.2.5, and unique nucleotide sequences were defined as clonotypes. MiTCR v1.1 was used to align the clonotypes against IMGT TRBV, TRBD and TRBJ reference segments. The analysis was restricted to V-J combinations with a frequency above 0.0001, which together covered roughly 99% of the repertoires. The TCS score was defined as the ratio of F50 (clonal expansion) to E x V (chaos), calculated using BLOSUM62-based TCRdist between CDR3 peptides within each V-J. Welch's t-statistics and random forest reduced fewer than 550 V-J features to some 14, which were used in a naive Bayes classifier (R e1071). TCRdb cleaned the public reads at Q25 with fastp, built clones with MiXCR and kept in-frame beta chains. Merged by CDR3 protein, the rows form single entries marked with the most common genes and DNA. TCRdb's processing, not the study's, gives the V and J calls here. For this sample the table gives more than 500,000 distinct CDR3 sequences, of which 16% were detected only once. About 31% of the sample belongs to the ten largest clones.

In the ophthalmopathy patients, disease was moderately to severely active, with a Clinical Activity Score of 3 or more, a NOSPECS grade of 4 or more, and a duration of less than 3 months. The study excluded patients with uncontrolled infections, other autoimmune diseases, pregnancy or lactation. Diagnoses were based on clinical symptoms, serum thyroxine and TRAb, thyroid ultrasound and orbital computed tomography. PBMCs were isolated from about 10 ml of fresh peripheral blood by Ficoll-Paque density gradient centrifugation. Trizol reagent was used to extract total RNA, and RNA quality was then checked on an Agilent 2100 Bioanalyzer. The CDR3 holds 15 amino acids from the cysteine to the phenylalanine. Kept here is only the CDR3 DNA, which spans 45 bases and is read in frame from base 1. V is reduced by 7 bases and J by 2 bases, leaving a spacing of 15 bases between them. CDR1 and CDR2 (SGHTA, FQGNSA) derive from the germline V gene.

Here the chain combines TRBV7-2 and TRBJ2-1, and perhaps TRBD1 as D gene, on 5 matching bases. Sequencing was done on a sample of blood. This receptor was identified in a woman aged 30 to 39 with Graves' ophthalmopathy. This receptor carries the CDR3 CASTISETAYNEQFF. The nucleotide sequence reads as follows: TGTGCCAGCACCATATCTGAGACAGCCTACAATGAGCAGTTCTTC.